The clone carrying this TCR beta chain was seen only a few times. Its antigen is unknown. All donors qualified as healthy HIV-negative adults and had experienced no recent acute infections or vaccinations. The data originate from a study of shared clonotypes between healthy human individuals. In the study overall: Each donor's CD8 memory used one plate, CD8 naive two, each CD4 subset three.

The repertoire was sequenced with immunoSEQ multiplex PCR; TCRdb's copy has only in-frame clones and lacks some. The table records 640,000 or so clones, approximately 79% of them present only once. Findings of the study overall: Non-shared clonotypes had lower generation probabilities than clonotypes shared by all four sorted-subset donors.

Germline-derived CDR1 and CDR2 are SGHRS and YFSETQ. The CDR3 totals 21 residues. Germline trimming cut 0 bases from V and 6 bases from J; bases unmatched to any gene: 23. The sequence was collected from a young woman in good health. Specimen: memory CD4+ T cells sorted from blood. As for subset: CD45RA-negative fraction. The V gene is TRBV5-1, the J gene TRBJ2-3; 9 bases align to TRBD2. The CDR3 coding sequence is TGCGCCAGCAGCTTGGCCGCTAAGAGACCCTTAGCGGGAGTACTCCGGGATACGCAGTATTTT. Translation: CASSLAAKRPLAGVLRDTQYF.